These 28 T cell receptor beta chains were all obtained from the same sample, sequenced in a study of blood T cell repertoires in COVID-19. TCRdb keeps only in-frame clones here, not all; method: immunoSEQ multiplex PCR. The sample records 300,000 or so clones, about nine tenths being singletons. The sample comprised peripheral blood. Receptors originate from a woman aged 40 to 50 with acute or convalescent COVID-19.

The V and J genes are TRBV19 and TRBJ1-2, with 11 positions matching TRBD1. Germline-derived CDR1 and CDR2 are LNHDA and SQIVND (reference sequence). The V gene end was trimmed by 5 bases and the J gene end by 6 bases; junction bases not matched to a gene: 5. The CDR3 sequence is 14 residues long. The chain's CDR3 is CASSGRTGGNGYTF. DNA of the CDR3: TGTGCCAGTAGTGGCCGGACAGGGGGCAATGGCTACACCTTC.

The V call is TRBV3-1 (or the pseudogene TRBV3-2), the J call TRBJ2-1; the D gene is possibly TRBD1 (5 bases). V was clipped by 0 bases and J by 3 bases, with 9 bases between them. CDR1 LGHDT and CDR2 YNNKEL come from the germline V gene (reference sequence). CDR3 length: 15 amino acids. CDR3 loop: CASSQEGVHYNEQFF. CDR3 DNA sequence: TGTGCCAGCAGCCAAGAAGGGGTCCACTACAATGAGCAGTTCTTC.

The chain is built from TRBV6-5 and TRBJ1-1; D may be TRBD1 (6 bases). Germline loops: CDR1 MNHEY, CDR2 SVGAGI. V dropped 6 bases and J dropped 10 bases, with 18 bases sitting between them. There are 13 residues in the CDR3. CDR3 region: CASRSKQGKGAFF. The DNA of the CDR3 is TGTGCCAGCAGGTCAAAACAGGGTAAGGGAGCTTTCTTT.

The chain combines TRBV6-6 with TRBJ1-1; D call uncertain. Trimming cost V 0 bases and J 0 bases, with 8 bases left between them. CDR1 MNHNY and CDR2 SVGAGI come from the germline V gene (reference sequence). This CDR3 has 15 residues. CDR3 region: CASSYSLSLNTEAFF. The CDR3 nucleotides read TGTGCCAGCAGTTACTCGTTGTCTTTGAACACTGAAGCTTTCTTT.

The rearrangement joins TRBV5-6 to TRBJ1-3, with TRBD1 matching 10 bases. CDR3 length: 14 amino acids. CDR1 and CDR2 from the germline V gene are SGHDT and YYEEEE. With V trimmed by 4 bases and J by 8 bases, 6 bases remained unmatched. The CDR3 nucleotides are TGTGCCAGCAGCATTACGGACAGGGGGTACACCATATATTTT. This encodes CASSITDRGYTIYF.

CDR3 amino acids: CASSSAGNNEKLFF. The CDR3 region has the DNA TGCGCCAGCAGCTCTGCCGGGAATAATGAAAAACTGTTTTTT. This chain connects TRBV5-1 to TRBJ1-4, with unresolved D. Per germline, CDR1 SGHRS and CDR2 YFSETQ. The CDR3 totals 14 residues. V lost 3 bases to trimming and J lost 4 bases, with 10 bases between them. The whole variable domain, filled in from reference TRBV5-1 and TRBJ1-4, reads KAGVTQTPRYLIKTRGQQVTLSCSPISGHRSVSWYQQTPGQGLQFLFEYFSETQRNKGNFPGRFSGRQFSNSRSEMNVSTLELGDSALYLCASSSAGNNEKLFFGSGTQLSVL.

The chain employs TRBV6-5 and TRBJ1-6; the D is unclear. Per the germline V gene, CDR1 is MNHEY and CDR2 is SVGAGI. Trimming stripped 0 bases from V and 5 bases from J, with 8 bases between. The CDR3 covers 15 residues. The CDR3 sequence is CASSYSTHNNSPLHF. CDR3 in DNA: TGTGCCAGCAGTTACTCCACACATAATAATTCACCCCTCCACTTT.

This chain links TRBV18 with TRBJ1-3; D may be TRBD1 (5 bases). The V and J ends lost 5 bases and 0 bases respectively, with 11 bases between them. Germline CDR1 is KGHSH and CDR2 is LQKENI. CDR3 length: 15 amino acids. CDR3 in DNA: TGTGCCAGCTCATCGACAGCAGACTCTGGAAACACCATATATTTT. Its translation is CASSSTADSGNTIYF.

CDR3 protein: CASSQDPGQYNEQFF. In nucleotides, the CDR3 is TGCGCCAGCAGCCAAGACCCGGGACAGTACAATGAGCAGTTCTTC. The V gene is TRBV4-1, the J gene TRBJ2-1, with TRBD1 matching over 7 bases. The CDR3 spans 15 residues. Trimming took 0 bases from V and 4 from J; bases not matched to a gene: 3. CDR1 and CDR2 from the germline V gene are MGHRA and YSYEKL.

The V and J genes are TRBV7-8 and TRBJ2-7, with TRBD1 matching 8 bases. Germline CDR1 reads SGHVS; CDR2 reads FQNEAQ. After removal of 5 bases from V and 5 bases from J, the junction contained 5 bases not matched to a gene. The CDR3 has 13 residues. The CDR3 DNA follows: TGTGCCAGCAGCCGTGGACAGGGTAACGAGCAGTACGTC. It translates to CASSRGQGNEQYV.

The chain links TRBV24-1 to TRBJ2-3; TRBD2 agrees at 7 bases. There are 15 residues in the CDR3. The germline CDR1 and CDR2 sequences are KGHDR and SFDVKD. Trimming removed 5 bases from V and 4 bases from J; junction bases left unmatched: 8. The DNA for the CDR3 is TGTGCCACCAGTGGTAGTGCGGGGGTCCCAGATACGCAGTATTTT. It encodes CATSGSAGVPDTQYF.

The gene calls are TRBV4-1 and TRBJ1-1; D call uncertain. The germline V gene has CDR1 MGHRA and CDR2 YSYEKL. The CDR3 covers 14 residues. V lost 3 bases to trimming and J lost 1 base, with 9 bases between them. CDR3 sequence: CASSHLYKNTEAFF. The CDR3 DNA reads TGCGCCAGCAGCCACTTATATAAGAACACTGAAGCTTTCTTT.

The J gene is TRBJ2-4, the V gene TRBV4-1, with TRBD2 matching 13 bases. Germline V lookup: CDR1 MGHRA, CDR2 YSYEKL. The CDR3 length is 17 residues. V was pared by 4 bases and J by 0 bases, with 3 bases of the junction left unmatched. The CDR3, as DNA: TGCGCCAGCAGCCGGACTAGCGGGGGACCAGCCAAAAACATTCAGTACTTC. Encoded protein: CASSRTSGGPAKNIQYF.

The chain couples TRBV5-1 to TRBJ2-5, with 9 positions matching TRBD1. The CDR3 is made up of 15 amino acids. V gave up 3 bases and J gave up 4 bases; unmatched junction bases: 7. Germline V gene lookup returns CDR1 SGHRS and CDR2 YFSETQ. This CDR3 is CASSWKGTGRETQYF. The DNA of the CDR3 is TGCGCCAGCAGCTGGAAAGGGACAGGGCGAGAGACCCAGTACTTC. Complete variable domain (other parts from reference TRBV5-1 and TRBJ2-5): KAGVTQTPRYLIKTRGQQVTLSCSPISGHRSVSWYQQTPGQGLQFLFEYFSETQRNKGNFPGRFSGRQFSNSRSEMNVSTLELGDSALYLCASSWKGTGRETQYFGPGTRLLVL.

The chain combines TRBV5-1 with TRBJ2-3; 10 bases map to TRBD2. This CDR3 is 16 amino acids long. Germline CDR1 is SGHRS and CDR2 is YFSETQ. J gave up 0 bases and V 4 bases, and 5 bases lay outside the gene matches. CDR3 in DNA: TGCGCCAGCAGCAAACTAGCGGGGAGTAGCACAGATACGCAGTATTTT. Amino acids: CASSKLAGSSTDTQYF.

This clone appeared a few times. The CDR3 DNA sequence: TGTGCCAGCAGAAATACAGGGGCCCCGGTAGCTTTCTTT. This gives the protein CASRNTGAPVAFF. V and J are TRBV12-3 or TRBV12-4 and TRBJ1-1; TRBD1 aligns across 7 bases. The CDR3 contains 13 residues. Trimming at V came to 6 bases and at J to 10 bases, leaving 11 bases not matched to a gene.

V usage is TRBV2 and J usage is TRBJ2-5; TRBD2 matches at 10 bases. V lost 5 bases and J lost 5; bases outside the gene matches: 2. The length of the CDR3 is 13 residues. Germline CDR1 and CDR2: SNHLY and FYNNEI. This CDR3 reads CASSSTSGETQYF. CDR3 nucleotides: TGTGCCAGCAGTTCGACTAGCGGGGAGACCCAGTACTTC.

The chain links TRBV18 to TRBJ1-2, with TRBD1 matching 7 bases. Losses at the gene ends were 3 bases for V and 3 bases for J; bases not matched to a gene: 7. This CDR3 region has 15 residues. CDR1 and CDR2 from the germline V gene are KGHSH and LQKENI. Written as DNA, the CDR3 is TGTGCCAGCTCACCGGGGCCGGGACAGCACTATGGCTACACCTTC. This encodes CASSPGPGQHYGYTF.

CDR3 amino acids: CASSPIGGGTEAFF. CDR3 sequence (DNA): TGCGCCAGCAGCCCGATAGGAGGCGGCACTGAAGCTTTCTTT. This chain joins TRBV10-2 and TRBJ1-1; unclear D gene. Trimming cost V 6 bases and J 4 bases, with 15 bases left between them. CDR1 and CDR2 (germline): WSHSY, SAAADI. This CDR3 is built from 14 residues.

This chain links TRBV7-9 with TRBJ1-1; weak D call: TRBD1 (5 bases). Germline V CDR1 and CDR2: SEHNR, FQNEAQ (reference sequence). The V gene lost 0 bases and the J gene lost 2 bases, with 7 bases spanning the gap. There are 14 residues in the CDR3. Here the CDR3 DNA reads TGTGCCAGCAGCTTAGCGGGGGGTAACACTGAAGCTTTCTTT. It is translated as CASSLAGGNTEAFF.

The chain carries TRBV5-6 and TRBJ1-5; 8 bases fit TRBD1. V lost 1 base and J lost 7; bases outside the gene matches: 13. This CDR3 is 17 amino acids long. The V gene's germline CDR1 is SGHDT and CDR2 YYEEEE. CDR3 sequence reads: CASSLFGGGQGKQPQHF. The CDR3 DNA follows: TGTGCCAGCAGCTTGTTCGGGGGAGGACAGGGTAAACAGCCCCAGCATTTT.

The rearrangement uses TRBV2 and TRBJ2-7; tentative D call: TRBD1 (5 bases). V shed 2 bases and J shed 3 bases, with 17 bases lying between them. Germline assignment: CDR1 SNHLY and CDR2 FYNNEI. The CDR3 is 16 amino acids. CDR3 loop: CASSEIGAQGVYEQYV. CDR3 nucleotide sequence: TGTGCCAGCAGTGAAATCGGAGCGCAAGGGGTCTACGAGCAGTACGTC.

The chain carries TRBV9 and TRBJ2-5; 10 bases line up with TRBD2. The CDR3 covers 15 residues. With 3 bases clipped from V and 4 bases from J, the junction kept 6 bases outside the gene matches. Germline CDR1 is SGDLS and CDR2 is YYNGEE. The CDR3 sequence is CASSARTSGLETQYF. The DNA for the CDR3 is TGTGCCAGCAGCGCACGGACTAGCGGCCTAGAGACCCAGTACTTC.

The rearrangement joins TRBV7-8 to TRBJ2-1; 8 nucleotides match TRBD2. Losses at the gene ends were 3 bases for V and 9 bases for J; bases not matched to a gene: 10. The CDR3 has 15 amino acids. Germline V gene lookup returns CDR1 SGHVS and CDR2 FQNEAQ. CDR3 nucleotides: TGTGCCAGCAGCTTCAGAGTAGCGGGGAACAGTGAGCAGTTCTTC. Translated: CASSFRVAGNSEQFF.

J is TRBJ1-1 and V is TRBV11-2, with D possibly being TRBD1 (6 bases). CDR1 SGHAT and CDR2 FQNNGV come from the germline V gene. The CDR3 has 15 residues. The V end lost 5 bases, the J end lost 0 bases, and 13 bases lay between the germline ends. The CDR3 nucleotides are TGTGCCAGCAGCATAACCGGGACAATGAACACTGAAGCTTTCTTT. Protein product: CASSITGTMNTEAFF.

The chain carries TRBV4-1 and TRBJ2-5, with TRBD2 matching over 12 bases. The J segment lost 4 bases and the V segment lost 4 bases, leaving 7 bases of the junction unmatched. Germline CDR1 MGHRA, CDR2 YSYEKL. The CDR3 has 16 amino acids. This CDR3 is CASSPFGTSGLETQYF. In nucleotides, the CDR3 is TGCGCCAGCAGCCCGTTCGGGACTAGCGGGTTAGAGACCCAGTACTTC.

This sequence joins TRBV4-1 and TRBJ2-5; a weak D match, TRBD1 (5 bases). CDR1 is MGHRA, CDR2 YSYEKL, per germline. This CDR3 has 14 residues. Trimming pared 2 bases from V and 5 bases from J, leaving 12 bases between. The CDR3 coding sequence is TGCGCCAGCAGCCAAAACAGGTTTGGTGAGACCCAGTACTTC. It translates to CASSQNRFGETQYF.

The CDR3, as DNA: TGTGCCAGCCGATCGGGGACAGGGAGAGATATTAATGAAAAACTGTTTTTT. Its protein is CASRSGTGRDINEKLFF. The chain uses TRBV10-3 and TRBJ1-4; 9 nucleotides agree with TRBD1. V dropped 10 bases and J dropped 4; count of bases not matched to a gene: 16. Germline V gives CDR1 ENHRY, CDR2 SYGVKD. The CDR3 has 17 amino acids.